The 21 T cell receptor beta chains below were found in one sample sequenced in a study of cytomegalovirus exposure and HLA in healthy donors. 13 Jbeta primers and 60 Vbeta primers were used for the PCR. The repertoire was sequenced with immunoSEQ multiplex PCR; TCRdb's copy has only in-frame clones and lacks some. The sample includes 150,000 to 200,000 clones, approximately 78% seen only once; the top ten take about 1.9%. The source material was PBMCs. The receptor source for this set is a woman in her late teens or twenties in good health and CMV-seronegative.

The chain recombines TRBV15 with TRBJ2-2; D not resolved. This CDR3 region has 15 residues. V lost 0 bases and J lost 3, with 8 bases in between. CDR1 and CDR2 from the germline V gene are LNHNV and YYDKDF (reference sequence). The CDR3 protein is CATSRDPLHTGELFF. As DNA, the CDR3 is TGTGCCACCAGCAGAGATCCGCTACACACCGGGGAGCTGTTTTTT.

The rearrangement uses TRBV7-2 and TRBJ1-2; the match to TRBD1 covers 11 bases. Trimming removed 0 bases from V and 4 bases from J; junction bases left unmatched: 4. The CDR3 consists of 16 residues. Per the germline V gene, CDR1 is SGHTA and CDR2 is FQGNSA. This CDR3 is CASSLATGQGAYGYTF. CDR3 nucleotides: TGTGCCAGCAGCTTAGCCACTGGACAGGGGGCCTATGGCTACACCTTC.

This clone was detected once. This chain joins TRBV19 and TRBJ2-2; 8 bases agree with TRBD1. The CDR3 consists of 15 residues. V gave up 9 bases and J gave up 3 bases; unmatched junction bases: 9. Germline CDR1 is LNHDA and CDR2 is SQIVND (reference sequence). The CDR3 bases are TGTGCCAGCAAAGCTGGACAGGGCGACACCGGGGAGCTGTTTTTT. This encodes CASKAGQGDTGELFF.

CDR3 in DNA: TGTGCCTGGCGGCAGGGGGCAACGCGCAATGAGCAGTTCTTC. As protein: CAWRQGATRNEQFF. The chain uses TRBV30 and TRBJ2-1; 8 nucleotides line up with TRBD1. The CDR3 length is 14 residues. CDR1 and CDR2 (germline): GTSNPN, SVGIG (reference sequence). V lost 5 bases, J lost 6 bases, and 9 bases stayed unmatched. The variable domain in full, completed from reference TRBV30 and TRBJ2-1, reads SQTIHQWPATLVQPVGSPLSLECTVEGTSNPNLYWYRQAAGRGLQLLFYSVGIGQISSEVPQNLSASRPQDRQFILSSKKLLLSDSGFYLCAWRQGATRNEQFFGPGTRLTVL.

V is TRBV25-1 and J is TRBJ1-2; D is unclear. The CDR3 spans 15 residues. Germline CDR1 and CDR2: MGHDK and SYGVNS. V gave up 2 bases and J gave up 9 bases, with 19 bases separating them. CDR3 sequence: CASSERVGGGRSYTF. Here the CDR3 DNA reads TGTGCCAGCAGTGAACGGGTCGGAGGAGGCAGGAGCTACACCTTC.

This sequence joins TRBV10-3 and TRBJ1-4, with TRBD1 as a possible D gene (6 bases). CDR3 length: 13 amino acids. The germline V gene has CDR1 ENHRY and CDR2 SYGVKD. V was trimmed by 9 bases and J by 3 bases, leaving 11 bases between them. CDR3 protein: CAIRGGSNEKLFF. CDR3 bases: TGTGCCATACGAGGGGGTTCTAATGAAAAACTGTTTTTT.

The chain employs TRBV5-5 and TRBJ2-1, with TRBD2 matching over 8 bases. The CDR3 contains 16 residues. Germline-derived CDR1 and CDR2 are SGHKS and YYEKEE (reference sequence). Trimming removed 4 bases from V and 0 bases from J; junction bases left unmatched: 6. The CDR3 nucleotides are TGTGCCAGCAGCCATCTAGCGGGTGTCTCCTACAATGAGCAGTTCTTC. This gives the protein CASSHLAGVSYNEQFF.

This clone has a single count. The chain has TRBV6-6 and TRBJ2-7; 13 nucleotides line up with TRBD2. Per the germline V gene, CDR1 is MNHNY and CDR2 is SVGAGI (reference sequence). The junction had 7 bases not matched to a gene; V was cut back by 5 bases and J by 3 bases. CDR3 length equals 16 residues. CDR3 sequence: CASSPQGLAGSYEQYF. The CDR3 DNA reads TGTGCCAGCAGTCCCCAGGGACTAGCGGGGAGCTACGAGCAGTACTTC.

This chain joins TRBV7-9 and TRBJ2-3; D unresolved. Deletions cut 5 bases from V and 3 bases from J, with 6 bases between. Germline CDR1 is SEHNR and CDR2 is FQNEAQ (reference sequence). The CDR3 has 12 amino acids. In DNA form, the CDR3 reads TGTGCCAGCAGCGTTCTTACAGATACGCAGTATTTT. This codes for CASSVLTDTQYF.

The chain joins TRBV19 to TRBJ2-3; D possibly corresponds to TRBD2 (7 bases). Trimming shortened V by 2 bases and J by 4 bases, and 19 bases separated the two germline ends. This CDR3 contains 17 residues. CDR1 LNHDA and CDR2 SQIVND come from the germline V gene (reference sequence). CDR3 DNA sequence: TGTGCCAGTAGTATAAGCGGGACACCCCGGGGAGCAGATACGCAGTATTTT. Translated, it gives CASSISGTPRGADTQYF.

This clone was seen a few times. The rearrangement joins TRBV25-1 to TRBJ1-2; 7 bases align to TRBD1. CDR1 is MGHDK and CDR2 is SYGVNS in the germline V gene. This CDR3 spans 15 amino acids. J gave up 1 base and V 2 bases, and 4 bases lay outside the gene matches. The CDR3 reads CASSEPGTVNYGYTF. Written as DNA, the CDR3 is TGTGCCAGCAGTGAACCCGGGACAGTTAACTATGGCTACACCTTC.

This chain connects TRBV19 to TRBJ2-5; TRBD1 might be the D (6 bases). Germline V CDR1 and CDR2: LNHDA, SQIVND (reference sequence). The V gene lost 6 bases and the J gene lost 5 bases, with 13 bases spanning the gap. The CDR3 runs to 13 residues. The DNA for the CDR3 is TGTGCCAGTAGCCAACAGGGCAGGGAGACCCAGTACTTC. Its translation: CASSQQGRETQYF.

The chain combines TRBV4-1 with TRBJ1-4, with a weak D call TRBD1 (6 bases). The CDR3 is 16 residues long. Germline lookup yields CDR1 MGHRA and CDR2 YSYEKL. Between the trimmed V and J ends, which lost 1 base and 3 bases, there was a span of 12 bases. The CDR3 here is CASSQATGFSNEKLFF. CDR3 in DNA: TGCGCCAGCAGCCAAGCCACAGGGTTCTCTAATGAAAAACTGTTTTTT.

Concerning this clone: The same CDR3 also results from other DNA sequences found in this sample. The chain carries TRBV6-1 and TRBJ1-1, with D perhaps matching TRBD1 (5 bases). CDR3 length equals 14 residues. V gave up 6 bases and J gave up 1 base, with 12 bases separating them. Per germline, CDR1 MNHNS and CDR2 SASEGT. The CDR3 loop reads CASRRTSTNTEAFF. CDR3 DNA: TGTGCCAGCAGACGGACATCAACGAACACTGAAGCTTTCTTT.

DNA for the CDR3: TGTGCCAGCAGCTTCGGACAGTCGAGCTCCTACGAGCAGTACTTC. Amino acid sequence: CASSFGQSSSYEQYF. The chain employs TRBV6-5 and TRBJ2-7, with a tentative D call TRBD1 (6 bases). The V end was cut by 6 bases, the J end by 0 bases, with 15 bases between. CDR3 size: 15 residues. CDR1 MNHEY and CDR2 SVGAGI come from the germline V gene.

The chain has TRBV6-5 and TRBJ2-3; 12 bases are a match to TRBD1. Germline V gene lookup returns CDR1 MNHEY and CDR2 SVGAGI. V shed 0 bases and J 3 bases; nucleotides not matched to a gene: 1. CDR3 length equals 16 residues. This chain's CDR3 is CASSYSGQGATDTQYF. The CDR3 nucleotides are TGTGCCAGCAGTTACTCGGGACAGGGGGCAACAGATACGCAGTATTTT.

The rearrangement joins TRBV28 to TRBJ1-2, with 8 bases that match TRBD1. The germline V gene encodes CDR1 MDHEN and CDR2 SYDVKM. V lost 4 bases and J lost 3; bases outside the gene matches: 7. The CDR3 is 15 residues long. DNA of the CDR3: TGTGCCAGCAGTTCGATAGCAGGGGGCGACTATGGCTACACCTTC. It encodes CASSSIAGGDYGYTF.

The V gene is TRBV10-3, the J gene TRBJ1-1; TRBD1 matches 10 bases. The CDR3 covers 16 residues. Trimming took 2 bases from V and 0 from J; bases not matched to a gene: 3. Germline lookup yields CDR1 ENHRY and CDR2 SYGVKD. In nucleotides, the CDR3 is TGTGCCATCAGTGAGGGACAGGGGGGGATGAACACTGAAGCTTTCTTT. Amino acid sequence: CAISEGQGGMNTEAFF.

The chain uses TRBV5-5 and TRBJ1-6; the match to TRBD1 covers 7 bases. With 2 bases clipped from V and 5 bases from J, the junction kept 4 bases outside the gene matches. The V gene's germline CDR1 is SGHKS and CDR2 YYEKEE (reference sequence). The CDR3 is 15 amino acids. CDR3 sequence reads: CASSFLGTDNSPLHF. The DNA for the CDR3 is TGTGCCAGCAGCTTCTTAGGGACAGATAATTCACCCCTCCACTTT.

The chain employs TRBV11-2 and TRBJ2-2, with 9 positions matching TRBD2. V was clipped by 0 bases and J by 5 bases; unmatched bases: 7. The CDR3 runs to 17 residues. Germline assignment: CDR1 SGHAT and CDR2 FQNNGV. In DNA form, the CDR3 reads TGTGCCAGCAGCTTAGAGAGTCTAGCGGGACGGACCGGGGAGCTGTTTTTT. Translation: CASSLESLAGRTGELFF.

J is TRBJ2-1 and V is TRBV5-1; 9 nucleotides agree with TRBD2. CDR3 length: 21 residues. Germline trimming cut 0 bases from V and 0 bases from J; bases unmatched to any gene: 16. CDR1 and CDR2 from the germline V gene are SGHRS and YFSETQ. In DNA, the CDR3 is TGCGCCAGCAGCTTGGCGGTCCTTACTAGCGGGCTTCTCCCCTCCTACAATGAGCAGTTCTTC. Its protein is CASSLAVLTSGLLPSYNEQFF. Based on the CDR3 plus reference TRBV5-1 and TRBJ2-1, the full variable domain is KAGVTQTPRYLIKTRGQQVTLSCSPISGHRSVSWYQQTPGQGLQFLFEYFSETQRNKGNFPGRFSGRQFSNSRSEMNVSTLELGDSALYLCASSLAVLTSGLLPSYNEQFFGPGTRLTVL.